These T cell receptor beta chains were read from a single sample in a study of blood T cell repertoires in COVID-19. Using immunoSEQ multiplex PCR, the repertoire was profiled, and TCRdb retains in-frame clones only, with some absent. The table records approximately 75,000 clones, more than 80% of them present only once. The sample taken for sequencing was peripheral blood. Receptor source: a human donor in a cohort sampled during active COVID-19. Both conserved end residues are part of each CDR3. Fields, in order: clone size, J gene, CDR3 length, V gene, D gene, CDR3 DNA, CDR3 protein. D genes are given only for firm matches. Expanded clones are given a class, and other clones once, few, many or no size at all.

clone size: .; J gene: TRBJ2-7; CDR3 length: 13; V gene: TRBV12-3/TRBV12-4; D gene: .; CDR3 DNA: TGTGCCAGCAGTTTAAGGCCGGGGTACGAGCAGTACTTC; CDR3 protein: CASSLRPGYEQYF
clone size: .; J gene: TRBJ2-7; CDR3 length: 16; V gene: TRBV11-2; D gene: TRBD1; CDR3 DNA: TGTGCCAGCAGAAGTGTTGGCGGACAGGGTAAGGGCGAGCAGTACTTC; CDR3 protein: CASRSVGGQGKGEQYF
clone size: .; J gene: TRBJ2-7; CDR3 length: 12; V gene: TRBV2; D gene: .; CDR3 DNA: TGTGCCAGCAGTAAGGGGTCCTACGAGCAGTACTTC; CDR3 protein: CASSKGSYEQYF
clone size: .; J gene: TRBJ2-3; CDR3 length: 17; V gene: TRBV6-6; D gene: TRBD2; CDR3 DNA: TGTGCCAGCAGTCCCCGACTAGCGGGGAGTAGCACAGATACGCAGTATTTT; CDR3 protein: CASSPRLAGSSTDTQYF
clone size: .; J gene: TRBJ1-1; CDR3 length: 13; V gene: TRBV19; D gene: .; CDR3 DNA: TGTGCCAGTAGTATCCTAGGGAACACTGAAGCTTTCTTT; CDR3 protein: CASSILGNTEAFF
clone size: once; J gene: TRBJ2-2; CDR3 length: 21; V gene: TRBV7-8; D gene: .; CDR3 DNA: TGTGCCAGCTGGCGGATACTAGAGATGGCGAGAGAACAAACGAACACCGGGGAGCTGTTTTTT; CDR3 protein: CASWRILEMAREQTNTGELFF
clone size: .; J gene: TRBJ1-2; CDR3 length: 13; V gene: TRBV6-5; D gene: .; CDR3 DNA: TGTGCCAGCAGTAACAGGGAGGGCTATGGCTACACCTTC; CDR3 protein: CASSNREGYGYTF
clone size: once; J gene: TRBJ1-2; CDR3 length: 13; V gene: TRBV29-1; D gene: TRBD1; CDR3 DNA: TGCAGCGTTGGGACAGGGAGTTTGTATGGCTACACCTTC; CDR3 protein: CSVGTGSLYGYTF
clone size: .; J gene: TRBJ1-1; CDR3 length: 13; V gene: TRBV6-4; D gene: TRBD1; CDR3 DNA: TGTGCCAGCAGTGACGGGGGACAGGGCCACTTTTACTTT; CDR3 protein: CASSDGGQGHFYF
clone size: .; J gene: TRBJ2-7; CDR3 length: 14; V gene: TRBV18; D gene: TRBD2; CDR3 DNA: TGTGCCAGCTCACCGACTAGCGGCTCCCACGAGCAGTACTTC; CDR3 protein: CASSPTSGSHEQYF
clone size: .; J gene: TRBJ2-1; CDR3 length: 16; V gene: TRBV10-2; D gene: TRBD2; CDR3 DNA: TGCGCCAGCAGTGGGGCAACACTAGCGTTCTACAATGAGCAGTTCTTC; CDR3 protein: CASSGATLAFYNEQFF
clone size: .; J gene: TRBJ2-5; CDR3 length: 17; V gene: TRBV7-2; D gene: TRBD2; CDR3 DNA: TGTGCCAGCAGCTTCTCCTCTCTAGCGGGGTCCGGGGAGACCCAGTACTTC; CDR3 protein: CASSFSSLAGSGETQYF
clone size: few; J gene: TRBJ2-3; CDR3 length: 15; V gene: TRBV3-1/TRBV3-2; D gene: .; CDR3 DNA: TGTGCCAGCAGCCTCCCAGTTGGAGGCACAGATACGCAGTATTTT; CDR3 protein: CASSLPVGGTDTQYF
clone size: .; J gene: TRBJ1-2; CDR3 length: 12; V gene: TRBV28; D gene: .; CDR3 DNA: TGTGCCAGCAGTTTATCTCCGGGTGGCTACACCTTC; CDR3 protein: CASSLSPGGYTF
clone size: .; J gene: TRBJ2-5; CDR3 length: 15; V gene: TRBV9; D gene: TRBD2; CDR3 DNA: TGTGCCAGCAGCGTAGAGGGACTATACCAAGAGACCCAGTACTTC; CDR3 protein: CASSVEGLYQETQYF
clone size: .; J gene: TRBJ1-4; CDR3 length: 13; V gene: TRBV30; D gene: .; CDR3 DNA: TGTGCATGTATAGCCAGGGGTAATGAAAAACTGTTTTTT; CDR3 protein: CACIARGNEKLFF
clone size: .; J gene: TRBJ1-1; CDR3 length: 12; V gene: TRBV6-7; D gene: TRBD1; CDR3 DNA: TGTGCCAGTTCGACAGGGGACACTGAAGCTTTCTTT; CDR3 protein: CASSTGDTEAFF
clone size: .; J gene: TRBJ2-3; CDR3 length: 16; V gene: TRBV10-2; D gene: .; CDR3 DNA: TGCGCCAGCAGTGAGGTGCGGGGGCCGAGCACAGATACGCAGTATTTT; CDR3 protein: CASSEVRGPSTDTQYF
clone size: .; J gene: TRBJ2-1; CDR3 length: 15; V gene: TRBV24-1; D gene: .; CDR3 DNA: TGTGCCACCAGTGATTTAAACACAAAATACAATGAGCAGTTCTTC; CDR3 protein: CATSDLNTKYNEQFF
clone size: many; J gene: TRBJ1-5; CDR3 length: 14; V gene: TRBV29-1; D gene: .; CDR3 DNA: TGCAGCGTTGCCAGGGAGGGTGGTAATCAGCCCCAGCATTTT; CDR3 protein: CSVAREGGNQPQHF
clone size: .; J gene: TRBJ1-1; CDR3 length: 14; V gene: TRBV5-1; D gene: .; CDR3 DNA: TGCGCCAGCAGCTTAGCTACAGGGAACACTGAAGCTTTCTTT; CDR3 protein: CASSLATGNTEAFF
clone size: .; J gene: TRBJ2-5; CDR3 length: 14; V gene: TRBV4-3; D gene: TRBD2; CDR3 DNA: TGCGCCAGCAGCCAAGATACTAGCGGGGGGCGGGAGTACTTC; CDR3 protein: CASSQDTSGGREYF
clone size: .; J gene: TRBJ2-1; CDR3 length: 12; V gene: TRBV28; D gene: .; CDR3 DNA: TGTGCCAGCAGTCTGCGGAGCGGTGAGCAGTTCTTC; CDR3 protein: CASSLRSGEQFF
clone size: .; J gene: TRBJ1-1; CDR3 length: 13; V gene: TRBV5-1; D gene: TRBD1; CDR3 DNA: TGCGCCAGCCAGGACAGGGAGAACACTGAAGCTTTCTTT; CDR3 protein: CASQDRENTEAFF
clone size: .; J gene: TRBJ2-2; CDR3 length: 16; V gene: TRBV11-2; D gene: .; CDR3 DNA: TGTGCCAGCAGCTCTGTGGGGGGGCCGGGAACCGGGGAGCTGTTTTTT; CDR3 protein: CASSSVGGPGTGELFF
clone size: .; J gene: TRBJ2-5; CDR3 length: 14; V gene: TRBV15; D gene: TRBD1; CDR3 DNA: TGTGCCACCAGGCCAATGGACAGGGAATCGCCCCAGTACTTC; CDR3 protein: CATRPMDRESPQYF
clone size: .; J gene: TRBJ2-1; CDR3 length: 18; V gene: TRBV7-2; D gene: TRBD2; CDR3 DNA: TGTGCCAGCAGCTTTCCGACTAGCGGGGGTAAGACCTACAATGAGCAGTTCTTC; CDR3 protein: CASSFPTSGGKTYNEQFF
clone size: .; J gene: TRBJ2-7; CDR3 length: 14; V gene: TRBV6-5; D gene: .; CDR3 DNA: TGTGCCGCCTCCCCGGGACTTTACTCCTACGAGCAGTACTTC; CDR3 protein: CAASPGLYSYEQYF